Given below is one T cell receptor beta chain in context. What it binds is unknown. This CDR3 comprises 13 residues. The V gene lost 4 bases and the J gene lost 5 bases, with 10 bases spanning the gap. Germline CDR1 MGHRA, CDR2 YSYEKL. This sample is part of a study of chemoradiotherapy in HPV16-positive cancers. Study details: A couple of HPV16-positive patients' cells yielded candidate HPV-specific clones and common motifs. Study results and limitations: For HPV16-positive patients, expanding HPV-responsive T cells associated with longer recurrence-free survival. During treatment, candidate HPV-specific clones and E7-related motifs expanded in tumor.

Sequenced by immunoSEQ multiplex PCR; TCRdb stores in-frame clones only, minus some. Here the sample spans about 4,400 clones, roughly 83% being singletons. The sequenced sample was tumor tissue, obtained from a patient who underwent chemoradiotherapy. This receptor was identified in a human donor with HPV-associated anogenital cancer. The chain joins TRBV4-1 to TRBJ2-3; D is possibly TRBD1 (5 bases). CDR3 bases: TGCGCCAGCAGCCTAGGGGTAGGAGATACGCAGTATTTT. Amino acids: CASSLGVGDTQYF.